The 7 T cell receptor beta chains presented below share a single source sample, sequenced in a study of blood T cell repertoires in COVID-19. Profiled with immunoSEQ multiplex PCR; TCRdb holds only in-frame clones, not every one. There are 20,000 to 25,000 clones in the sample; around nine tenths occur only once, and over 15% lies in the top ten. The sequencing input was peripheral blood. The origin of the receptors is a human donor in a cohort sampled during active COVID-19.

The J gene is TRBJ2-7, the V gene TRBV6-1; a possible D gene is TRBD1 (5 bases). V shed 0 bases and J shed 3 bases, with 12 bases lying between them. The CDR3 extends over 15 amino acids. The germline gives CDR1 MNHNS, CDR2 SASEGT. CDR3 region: CASSEAKGNYYEQYF. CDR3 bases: TGTGCCAGCAGTGAAGCGAAGGGGAATTACTACGAGCAGTACTTC.

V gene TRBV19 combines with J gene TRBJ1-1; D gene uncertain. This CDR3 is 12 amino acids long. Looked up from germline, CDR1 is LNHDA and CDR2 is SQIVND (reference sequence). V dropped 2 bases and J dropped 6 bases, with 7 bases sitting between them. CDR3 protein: CASSILGAEAFF. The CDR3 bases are TGTGCCAGTAGTATATTGGGCGCTGAAGCTTTCTTT.

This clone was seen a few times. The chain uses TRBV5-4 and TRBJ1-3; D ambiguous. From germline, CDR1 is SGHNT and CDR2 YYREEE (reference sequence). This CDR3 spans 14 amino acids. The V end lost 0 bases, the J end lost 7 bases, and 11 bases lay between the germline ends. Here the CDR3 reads CASSLAGFPNTIYF. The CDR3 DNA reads TGTGCCAGCAGCTTGGCCGGGTTTCCTAACACCATATATTTT.

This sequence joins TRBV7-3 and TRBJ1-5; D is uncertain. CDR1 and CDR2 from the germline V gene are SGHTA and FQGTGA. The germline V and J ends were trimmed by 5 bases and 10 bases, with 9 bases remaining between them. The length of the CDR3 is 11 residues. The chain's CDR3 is CASSPPPPQHF. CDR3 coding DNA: TGTGCCAGCAGCCCCCCCCCACCCCAGCATTTT.

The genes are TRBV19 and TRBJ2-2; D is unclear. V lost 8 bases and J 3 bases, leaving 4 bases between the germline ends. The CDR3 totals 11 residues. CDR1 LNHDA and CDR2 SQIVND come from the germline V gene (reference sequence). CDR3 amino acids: CASSYTGELFF. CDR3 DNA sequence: TGTGCCAGTTCTTACACCGGGGAGCTGTTTTTT.

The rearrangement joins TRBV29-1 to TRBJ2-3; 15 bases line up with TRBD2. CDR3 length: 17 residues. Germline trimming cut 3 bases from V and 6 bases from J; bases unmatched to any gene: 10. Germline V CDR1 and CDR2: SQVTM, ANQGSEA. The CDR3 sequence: CSVDLLEGLAGGDTQYF. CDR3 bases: TGCAGCGTTGATCTGCTCGAAGGACTAGCGGGGGGGGATACGCAGTATTTT.

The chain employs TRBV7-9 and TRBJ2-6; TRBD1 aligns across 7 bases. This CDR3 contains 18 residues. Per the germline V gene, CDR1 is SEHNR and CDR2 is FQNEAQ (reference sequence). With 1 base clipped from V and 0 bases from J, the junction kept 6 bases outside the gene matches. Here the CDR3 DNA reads TGTGCCAGCAGCTTAGGTGGCAGGGGGAGCTCTGGGGCCAACGTCCTGACTTTC. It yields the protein CASSLGGRGSSGANVLTF.